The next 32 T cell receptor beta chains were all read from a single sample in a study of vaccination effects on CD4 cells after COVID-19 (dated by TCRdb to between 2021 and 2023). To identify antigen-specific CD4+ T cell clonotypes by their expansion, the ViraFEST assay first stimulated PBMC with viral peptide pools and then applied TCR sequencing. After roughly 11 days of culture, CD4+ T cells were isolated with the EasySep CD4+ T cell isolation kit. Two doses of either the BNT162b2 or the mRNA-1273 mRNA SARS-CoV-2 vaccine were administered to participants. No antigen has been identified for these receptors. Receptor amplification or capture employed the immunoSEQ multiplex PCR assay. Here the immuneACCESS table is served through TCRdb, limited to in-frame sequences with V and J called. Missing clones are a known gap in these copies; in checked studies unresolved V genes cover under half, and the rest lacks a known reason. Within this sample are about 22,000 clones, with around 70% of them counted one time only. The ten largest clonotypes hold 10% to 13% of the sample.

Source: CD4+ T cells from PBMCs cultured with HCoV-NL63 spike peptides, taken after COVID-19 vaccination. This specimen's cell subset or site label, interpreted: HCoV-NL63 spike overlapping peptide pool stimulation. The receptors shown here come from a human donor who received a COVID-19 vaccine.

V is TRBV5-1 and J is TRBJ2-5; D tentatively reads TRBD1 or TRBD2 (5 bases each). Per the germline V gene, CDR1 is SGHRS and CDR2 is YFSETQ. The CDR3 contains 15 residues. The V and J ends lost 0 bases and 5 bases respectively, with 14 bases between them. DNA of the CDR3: TGCGCCAGCAGCTTGGAGAGGGGCCCCCCGGAGACCCAGTACTTC. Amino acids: CASSLERGPPETQYF.

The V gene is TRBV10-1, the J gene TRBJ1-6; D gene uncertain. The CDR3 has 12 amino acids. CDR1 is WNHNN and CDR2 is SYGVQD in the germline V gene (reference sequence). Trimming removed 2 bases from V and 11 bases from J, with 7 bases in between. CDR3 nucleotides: TGCGCCAGCAGTGAGACCCAAACACCCCTCCACTTT. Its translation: CASSETQTPLHF.

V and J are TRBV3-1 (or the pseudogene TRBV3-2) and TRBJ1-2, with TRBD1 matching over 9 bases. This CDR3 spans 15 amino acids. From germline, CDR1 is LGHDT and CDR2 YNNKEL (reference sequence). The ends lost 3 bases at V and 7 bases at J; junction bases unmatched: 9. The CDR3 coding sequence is TGTGCCAGCAGCCACCAAGCCACAGGGGGCTCTGGCTACACCTTC. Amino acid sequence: CASSHQATGGSGYTF.

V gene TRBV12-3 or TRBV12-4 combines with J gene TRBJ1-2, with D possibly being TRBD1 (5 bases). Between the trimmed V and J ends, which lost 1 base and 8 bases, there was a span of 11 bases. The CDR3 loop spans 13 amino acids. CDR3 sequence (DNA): TGTGCCAGCAGTTTAGAGGCAGGGAGAGGCTACACCTTC. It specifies CASSLEAGRGYTF.

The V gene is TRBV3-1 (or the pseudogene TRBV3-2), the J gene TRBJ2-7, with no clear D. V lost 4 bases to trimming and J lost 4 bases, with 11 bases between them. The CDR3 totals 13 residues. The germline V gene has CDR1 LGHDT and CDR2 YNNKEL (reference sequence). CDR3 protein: CASSPPLRYEQYF. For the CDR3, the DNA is TGTGCCAGCAGCCCTCCCTTACGGTACGAGCAGTACTTC.

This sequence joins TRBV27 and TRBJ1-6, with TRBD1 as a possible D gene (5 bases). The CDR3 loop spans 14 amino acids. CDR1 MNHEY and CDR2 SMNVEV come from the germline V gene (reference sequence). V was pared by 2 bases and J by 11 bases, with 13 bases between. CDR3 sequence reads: CASSLQGDRAPLHF. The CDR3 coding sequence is TGTGCCAGCAGTTTACAGGGTGATCGAGCACCCCTCCACTTT.

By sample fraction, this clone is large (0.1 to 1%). Here the CDR3 DNA reads TGTGCCAGCAGTTACGGCCCCCTGGGGTACGGAGAAGCTTTCTTT. This sequence encodes CASSYGPLGYGEAFF. The V call is TRBV6-5, the J call TRBJ1-1; D unresolved. V gave up 2 bases and J gave up 8 bases, with 18 bases separating them. Germline CDR1 and CDR2: MNHEY and SVGAGI. The CDR3 consists of 15 residues.

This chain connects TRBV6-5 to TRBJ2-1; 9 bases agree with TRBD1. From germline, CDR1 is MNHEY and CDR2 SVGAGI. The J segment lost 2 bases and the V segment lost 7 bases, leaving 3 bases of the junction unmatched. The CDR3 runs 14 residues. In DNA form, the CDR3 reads TGTGCCAGCACCCGACAGGGGGCCTACAATGAGCAGTTCTTC. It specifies CASTRQGAYNEQFF.

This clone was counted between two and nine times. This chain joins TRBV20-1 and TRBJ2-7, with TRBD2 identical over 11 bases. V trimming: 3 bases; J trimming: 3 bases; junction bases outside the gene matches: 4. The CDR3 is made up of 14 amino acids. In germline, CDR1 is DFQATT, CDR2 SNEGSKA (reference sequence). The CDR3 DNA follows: TGCAGTGCTAGTAGACTAGCGGGACTCTACGAGCAGTACTTC. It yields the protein CSASRLAGLYEQYF.

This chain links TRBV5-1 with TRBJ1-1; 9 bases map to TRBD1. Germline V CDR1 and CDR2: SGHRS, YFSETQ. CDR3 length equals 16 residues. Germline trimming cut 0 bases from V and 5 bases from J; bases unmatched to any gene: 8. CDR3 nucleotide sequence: TGCGCCAGCAGCTTGGATATTGTGGGACAGGGAACTGAAGCTTTCTTT. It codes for CASSLDIVGQGTEAFF.

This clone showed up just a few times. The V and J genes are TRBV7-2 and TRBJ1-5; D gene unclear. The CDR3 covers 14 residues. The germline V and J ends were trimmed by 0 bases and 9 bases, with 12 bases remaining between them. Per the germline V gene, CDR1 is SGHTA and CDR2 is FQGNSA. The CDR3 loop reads CASSLAEGTRPQHF. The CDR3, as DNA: TGTGCCAGCAGCTTAGCGGAGGGTACGAGGCCCCAGCATTTT.

DNA for the CDR3: TGTGCCAGCAGCCAAGGACAGAATAATTCACCCCTCCACTTT. This translates into CASSQGQNNSPLHF. This chain joins TRBV3-1 (or the pseudogene TRBV3-2) and TRBJ1-6; tentatively, D is TRBD1 (5 bases). Trimming shortened V by 1 base and J by 5 bases, and 6 bases separated the two germline ends. Germline-derived CDR1 and CDR2 are LGHDT and YNNKEL (reference sequence). This CDR3 spans 14 amino acids.

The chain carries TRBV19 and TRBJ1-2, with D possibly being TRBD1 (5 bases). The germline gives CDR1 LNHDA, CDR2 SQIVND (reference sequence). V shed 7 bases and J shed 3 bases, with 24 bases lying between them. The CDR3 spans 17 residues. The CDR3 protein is CASTFRAGKAADYGYTF. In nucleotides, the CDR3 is TGTGCCAGTACATTTCGGGCAGGGAAAGCCGCCGACTATGGCTACACCTTC.

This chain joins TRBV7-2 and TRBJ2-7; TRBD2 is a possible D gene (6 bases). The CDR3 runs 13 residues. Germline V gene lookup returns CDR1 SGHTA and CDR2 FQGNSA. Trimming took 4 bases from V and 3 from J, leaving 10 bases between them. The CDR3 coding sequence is TGTGCCAGCAGCTACGGGGGAGTCTACGAGCAGTACTTC. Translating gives CASSYGGVYEQYF.

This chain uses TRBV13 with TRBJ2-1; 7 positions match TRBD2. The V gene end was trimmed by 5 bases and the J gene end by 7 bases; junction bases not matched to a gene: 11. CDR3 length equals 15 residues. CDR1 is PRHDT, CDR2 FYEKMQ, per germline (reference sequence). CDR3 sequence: CASSNLGGLVNEQFF. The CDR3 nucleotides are TGTGCCAGCAGCAACCTCGGCGGACTAGTGAATGAGCAGTTCTTC.

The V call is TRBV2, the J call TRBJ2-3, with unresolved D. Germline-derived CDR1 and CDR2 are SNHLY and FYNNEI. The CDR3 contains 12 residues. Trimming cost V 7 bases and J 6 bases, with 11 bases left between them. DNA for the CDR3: TGTGCCAGCATCGGTACTACGGATACGCAGTATTTT. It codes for CASIGTTDTQYF.

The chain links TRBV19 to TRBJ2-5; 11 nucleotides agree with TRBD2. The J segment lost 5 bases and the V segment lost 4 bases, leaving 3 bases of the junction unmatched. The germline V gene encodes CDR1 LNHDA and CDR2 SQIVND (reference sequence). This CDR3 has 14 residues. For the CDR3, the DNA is TGTGCCAGTAGTACTAGCGGGGGGTATGAGACCCAGTACTTC. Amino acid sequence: CASSTSGGYETQYF.

DNA for the CDR3: TGTGCCAGTAGTATTCAAAGCACAGGGTCACCCCTCCACTTT. It translates to CASSIQSTGSPLHF. This rearrangement joins TRBV19 to TRBJ1-6; a weak D match, TRBD1 (6 bases). The germline V gene has CDR1 LNHDA and CDR2 SQIVND (reference sequence). The CDR3 consists of 14 residues. The V gene lost 3 bases and the J gene lost 10 bases, with 13 bases spanning the gap.

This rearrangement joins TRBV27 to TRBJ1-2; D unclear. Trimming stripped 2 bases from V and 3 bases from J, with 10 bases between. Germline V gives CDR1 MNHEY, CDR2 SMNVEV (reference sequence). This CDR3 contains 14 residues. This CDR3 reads CASSLMPAYYGYTF. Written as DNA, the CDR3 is TGTGCCAGCAGTTTAATGCCAGCGTACTATGGCTACACCTTC.

CDR3 amino acids: CASSAAMGTQYF. CDR3 in DNA: TGTGCCAGCAGCGCCGCAATGGGTACGCAGTATTTT. V usage is TRBV27 and J usage is TRBJ2-3; D not certain. V lost 6 bases and J 8 bases, leaving 12 bases between the germline ends. The germline gives CDR1 MNHEY, CDR2 SMNVEV (reference sequence). The CDR3 totals 12 residues.

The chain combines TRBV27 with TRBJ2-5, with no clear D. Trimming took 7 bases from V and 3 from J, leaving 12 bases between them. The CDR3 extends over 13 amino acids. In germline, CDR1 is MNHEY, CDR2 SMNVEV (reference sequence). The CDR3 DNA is TGTGCCAGCATCCCTGTGGATAAAGAGACCCAGTACTTC. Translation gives CASIPVDKETQYF.

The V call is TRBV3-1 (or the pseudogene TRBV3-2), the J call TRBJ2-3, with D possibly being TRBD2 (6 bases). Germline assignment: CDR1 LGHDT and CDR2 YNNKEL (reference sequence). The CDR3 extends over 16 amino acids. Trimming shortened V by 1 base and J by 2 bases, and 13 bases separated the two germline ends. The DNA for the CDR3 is TGTGCCAGCAGCCAAGGTAGCGGATCTTTCACAGATACGCAGTATTTT. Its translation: CASSQGSGSFTDTQYF.

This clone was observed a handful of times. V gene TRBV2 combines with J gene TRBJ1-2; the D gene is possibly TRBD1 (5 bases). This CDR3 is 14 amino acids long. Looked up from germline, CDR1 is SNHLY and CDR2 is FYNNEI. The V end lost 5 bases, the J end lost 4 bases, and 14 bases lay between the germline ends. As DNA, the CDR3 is TGTGCCAGCAGTCGGGCAGGGCCGTCCTATGGCTACACCTTC. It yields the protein CASSRAGPSYGYTF.

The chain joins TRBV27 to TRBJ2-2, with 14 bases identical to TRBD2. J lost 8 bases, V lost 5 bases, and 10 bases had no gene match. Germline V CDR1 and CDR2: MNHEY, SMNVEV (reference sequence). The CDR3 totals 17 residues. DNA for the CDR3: TGTGCCAGCAGTAGGGGACTAGCGGGGGCCTCGGGGGGGGAGCTGTTTTTT. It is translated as CASSRGLAGASGGELFF.

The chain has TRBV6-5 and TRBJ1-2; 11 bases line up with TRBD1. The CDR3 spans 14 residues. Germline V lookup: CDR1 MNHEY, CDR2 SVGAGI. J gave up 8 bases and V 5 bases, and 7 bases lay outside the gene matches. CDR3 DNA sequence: TGTGCCAGCAGTCGCGGGGGGACAGGGGGGGGCTACACCTTC. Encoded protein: CASSRGGTGGGYTF.

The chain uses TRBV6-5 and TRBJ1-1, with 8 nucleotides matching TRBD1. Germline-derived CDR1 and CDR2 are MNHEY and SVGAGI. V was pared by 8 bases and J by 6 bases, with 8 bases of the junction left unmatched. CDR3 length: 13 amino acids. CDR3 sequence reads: CASLSQGAAEAFF. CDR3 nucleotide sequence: TGTGCCAGCTTAAGCCAGGGGGCCGCTGAAGCTTTCTTT.

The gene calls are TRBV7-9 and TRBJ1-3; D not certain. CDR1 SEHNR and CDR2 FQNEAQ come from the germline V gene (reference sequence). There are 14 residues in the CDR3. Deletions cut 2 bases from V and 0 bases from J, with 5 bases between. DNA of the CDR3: TGTGCCAGCAGCTTAACCTTCTCTGGAAACACCATATATTTT. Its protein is CASSLTFSGNTIYF.

CDR3 in amino acids: CASSRTRGQPQETQYF. The CDR3 nucleotides read TGTGCCAGTAGTCGGACCCGGGGACAGCCACAAGAGACCCAGTACTTC. The chain recombines TRBV19 with TRBJ2-5; TRBD1 aligns across 7 bases. Germline V CDR1 and CDR2: LNHDA, SQIVND (reference sequence). The CDR3 is made up of 16 amino acids. The V segment lost 5 bases and the J segment 2 bases; nucleotides outside the gene matches: 11.

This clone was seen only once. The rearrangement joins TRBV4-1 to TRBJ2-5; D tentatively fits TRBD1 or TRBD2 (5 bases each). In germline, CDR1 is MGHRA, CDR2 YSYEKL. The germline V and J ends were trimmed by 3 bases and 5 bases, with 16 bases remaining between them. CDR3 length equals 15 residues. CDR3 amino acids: CASSQPGRTLETQYF. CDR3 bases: TGCGCCAGCAGCCAGCCGGGACGAACTTTGGAGACCCAGTACTTC.

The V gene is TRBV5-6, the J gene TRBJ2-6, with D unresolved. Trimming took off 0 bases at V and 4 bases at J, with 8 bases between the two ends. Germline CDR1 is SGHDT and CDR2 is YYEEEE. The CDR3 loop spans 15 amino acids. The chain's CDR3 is CASSLAGPGANVLTF. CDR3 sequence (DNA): TGTGCCAGCAGCTTGGCGGGTCCAGGGGCCAACGTCCTGACTTTC.

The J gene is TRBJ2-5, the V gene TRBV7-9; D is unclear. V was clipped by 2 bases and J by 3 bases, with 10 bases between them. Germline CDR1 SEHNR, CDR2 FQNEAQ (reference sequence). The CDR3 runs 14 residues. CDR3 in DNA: TGTGCCAGCAGCTTAAGTATTGGTAAAGAGACCCAGTACTTC. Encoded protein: CASSLSIGKETQYF. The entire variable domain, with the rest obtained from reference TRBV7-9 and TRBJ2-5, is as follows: DTGVSQNPRHKITKRGQNVTFRCDPISEHNRLYWYRQTLGQGPEFLTYFQNEAQLEKSRLLSDRFSAERPKGSFSTLEIQRTEQGDSAMYLCASSLSIGKETQYFGPGTRLLVL.

In DNA form, the CDR3 reads TGTGCCAGCAGACCAGCGGGGGAGGGGGATGAGCAGTTCTTC. Translated, it gives CASRPAGEGDEQFF. The J gene is TRBJ2-1, the V gene TRBV27; 8 bases match TRBD2. V lost 6 bases, J lost 8 bases, and 9 bases stayed unmatched. CDR1 and CDR2 (germline): MNHEY, SMNVEV (reference sequence). This CDR3 is built from 14 residues.